This T cell receptor beta chain was captured by sequencing in a study of blood T cell repertoires in COVID-19. V shed 2 bases and J shed 6 bases, with 17 bases lying between them. The CDR3 contains 15 residues. Germline CDR1 reads MNHEY; CDR2 reads SVGAGI. Original handling: For nucleated cells, counts were estimated from reference gene primer amplification. Some clones are missing from TCRdb's copy, which holds only in-frame ones; the method was immunoSEQ multiplex PCR. Clonal size and the V and J genes are those of that table, whereas D and trimming came from the DNA. The profile shows some 110,000 clones, 85% of them singletons.

Sequencing was done on a sample of peripheral blood. The source is a man between 40 and 49 years old with acute or convalescent COVID-19. This chain connects TRBV6-5 to TRBJ2-7; TRBD2 is a possible D gene (6 bases). DNA for the CDR3: TGTGCCAGCAGTTACGGGGGGACGGCATGGCCCGAGCAGTACTTC. This sequence encodes CASSYGGTAWPEQYF.